Shown below are 2 T cell receptor beta chains from a single sample sequenced in a study of blood T cell dynamics during melanoma immunotherapy. The repertoire was sequenced with immunoSEQ multiplex PCR; TCRdb's copy has only in-frame clones and lacks some. Found here are over 9,500 clones, less than 85% of them singletons; the top ten hold about a fifth. Time point noted: pre-treatment baseline. The source was blood, collected from a patient treated with checkpoint blockade. These receptors all stem from a human donor with melanoma.

V and J are TRBV7-8 and TRBJ2-1, with 10 bases matching TRBD2. With 7 bases clipped from V and 4 bases from J, the junction kept 7 bases outside the gene matches. The germline gives CDR1 SGHVS, CDR2 FQNEAQ. The CDR3 runs 15 residues. The CDR3 bases are TGTGCCAGCACCCCTAGCGGGAGTGGATACAATGAGCAGTTCTTC. It translates to CASTPSGSGYNEQFF.

The V and J genes are TRBV4-1 and TRBJ2-2; 7 nucleotides match TRBD1. Germline V lookup: CDR1 MGHRA, CDR2 YSYEKL. CDR3 length: 15 amino acids. V was clipped by 2 bases and J by 10 bases; unmatched bases: 10. For the CDR3, the DNA is TGCGCCAGCAGCCAAACCTGGACAGGACCACCGGAGCTGTTTTTT. This gives the protein CASSQTWTGPPELFF.